This entry lists 3 T cell receptor beta chains sequenced from one sample in a study of cytomegalovirus exposure and HLA in healthy donors. The PCR contained 60 Vbeta and 13 Jbeta primers. The method was immunoSEQ multiplex PCR; TCRdb's version includes in-frame clones alone and lacks a portion of them. This table holds under 170,000 clones, 55% to 70% found once. The sample comprised PBMCs. These receptors originate from a woman aged 60-75 years in good health and CMV-seropositive.

The chain combines TRBV28 with TRBJ2-1, with D tentatively TRBD2 (6 bases). The CDR3 loop spans 13 amino acids. V gave up 2 bases and J gave up 11 bases, with 13 bases separating them. The germline gives CDR1 MDHEN, CDR2 SYDVKM. CDR3 amino acids: CASSLEVAVKQFF. CDR3 bases: TGTGCCAGCAGTTTAGAGGTAGCGGTTAAGCAGTTCTTC.

This clone is a singleton in its sample. This CDR3 is also generated by other DNA sequences in the sample. This CDR3 reads CASSPRGTEAFF. The DNA for the CDR3 is TGTGCCAGCAGCCCACGGGGTACTGAAGCTTTCTTT. This rearrangement joins TRBV7-2 to TRBJ1-1; D not resolved. V shed 5 bases and J shed 5 bases, with 9 bases lying between them. Germline CDR1 is SGHTA and CDR2 is FQGNSA. The CDR3 is made up of 12 amino acids.

The chain uses TRBV6-6 and TRBJ2-2; D is perhaps TRBD2 (5 bases). The germline gives CDR1 MNHNY, CDR2 SVGAGI (reference sequence). The length of the CDR3 is 16 residues. Trimming pared 2 bases from V and 7 bases from J, leaving 17 bases between. The CDR3 bases are TGTGCCAGCAGTTACGACGTGGTGGCGGCGGGCGGGGAGCTGTTTTTT. Encoded protein: CASSYDVVAAGGELFF.